Following are 14 T cell receptor beta chains from one sample sequenced in a study of CD8 T cells in ankylosing spondylitis. MiXCR, applied by TCRdb to the 5' RACE reads, yields one record per CDR3 protein. The sample has about 360,000 distinct CDR3 sequences; 20% to 25% are singletons. The specimen sequenced was blood, either unsorted or a sorted T cell fraction (not recorded which). These TCRs come from a male donor with ankylosing spondylitis or in good health (not recorded which).

In regard to this clonotype: One base away lies a much larger clone, so this may be a sequencing read error. This chain links TRBV11-2 with TRBJ2-3; 8 positions match TRBD1. J was trimmed by 5 bases and V by 5 bases; bases with no gene match: 9. CDR1 is SGHAT, CDR2 FQNNGV, per germline. This CDR3 has 15 amino acids. The CDR3 nucleotides are TGTGCCAGCAGCCACGGGGCAGGGGGCGTAGATACGCAGTATTTT. Its translation is CASSHGAGGVDTQYF.

The V gene is TRBV28, the J gene TRBJ2-5, with 9 nucleotides matching TRBD2. This CDR3 spans 16 amino acids. V gave up 5 bases and J gave up 0 bases; unmatched junction bases: 7. Germline lookup yields CDR1 MDHEN and CDR2 SYDVKM. This chain's CDR3 is CASSPLAGPYQETQYF. The CDR3 coding sequence is TGTGCCAGCAGTCCTCTAGCGGGGCCGTACCAAGAGACCCAGTACTTC.

This rearrangement joins TRBV12-3 or TRBV12-4 to TRBJ2-1; D gene uncertain. Trimming shortened V by 3 bases and J by 0 bases, and 12 bases separated the two germline ends. The CDR3 contains 16 residues. CDR3 sequence: CASSFEASPSYNEQFF. The CDR3 region has the DNA TGTGCCAGCAGTTTTGAGGCGAGCCCCTCCTACAATGAGCAGTTCTTC.

The gene calls are TRBV6-1 and TRBJ2-5, with a possible D match to TRBD2 (5 bases). The CDR3 loop spans 13 amino acids. The germline V and J ends were trimmed by 8 bases and 5 bases, with 15 bases remaining between them. The germline gives CDR1 MNHNS, CDR2 SASEGT. The CDR3 spells CASGSLSFETQYF. Written as DNA, the CDR3 is TGTGCCAGCGGGAGTCTCAGCTTCGAGACCCAGTACTTC.

This clonotype has more than one count but fewer than ten. The J gene is TRBJ2-3, the V gene TRBV29-1, with 10 bases identical to TRBD2. There are 16 residues in the CDR3. Germline V CDR1 and CDR2: SQVTM, ANQGSEA. Losses at the gene ends were 1 base for V and 2 bases for J; bases not matched to a gene: 6. CDR3 in DNA: TGCAGCGTTGAAGGCCCAAGCGGGGGGGCCACAGATACGCAGTATTTT. This translates into CSVEGPSGGATDTQYF.

V gene TRBV6-1 combines with J gene TRBJ2-7, with a possible D match to TRBD2 (7 bases). V lost 7 bases, J lost 6 bases, and 28 bases lay in between. CDR1 and CDR2 from the germline V gene are MNHNS and SASEGT. The CDR3 is 17 amino acids. The CDR3 is CASTEDGVRGGAAEQYF. As DNA, the CDR3 is TGTGCCAGCACCGAGGACGGTGTAAGGGGGGGGGCGGCCGAGCAGTACTTC.

The CDR3 loop is CSARDEYTGTYGYTF. The CDR3 DNA reads as TGCAGTGCTAGAGATGAGTATACAGGGACCTATGGCTACACCTTC. The chain joins TRBV20-1 to TRBJ1-2, with D maybe TRBD1 (6 bases). The CDR3 totals 15 residues. The V end lost 0 bases, the J end lost 4 bases, and 15 bases lay between the germline ends. Germline V lookup: CDR1 DFQATT, CDR2 SNEGSKA (reference sequence).

This clonotype was counted between two and nine times. V and J are TRBV24-1 and TRBJ2-3; possibly TRBD2 for D (5 bases). V gave up 1 base and J gave up 1 base, with 5 bases separating them. Germline V gene data show CDR1 as KGHDR and CDR2 as SFDVKD. The CDR3 has 14 residues. CDR3 in DNA: TGTGCCACCAGTGATTTCGGGGGCACAGATACGCAGTATTTT. Translating it yields CATSDFGGTDTQYF.

V and J are TRBV12-3 or TRBV12-4 and TRBJ1-5, with TRBD1 as a possible D gene (6 bases). Between the trimmed V and J ends, which lost 1 base and 11 bases, there was a span of 12 bases. The CDR3 has 13 residues. The CDR3 reads CASSLGYREAQHF. DNA for the CDR3: TGTGCCAGCAGTTTAGGCTACAGGGAGGCCCAGCATTTT.

The chain links TRBV12-3 or TRBV12-4 to TRBJ1-1; D perhaps matches TRBD1 (5 bases). The CDR3 is 13 residues long. V was trimmed by 3 bases and J by 4 bases, leaving 9 bases between them. The CDR3 spells CASSFGGSTEAFF. DNA of the CDR3: TGTGCCAGCAGTTTCGGGGGTTCCACTGAAGCTTTCTTT.

V is TRBV19 and J is TRBJ2-5; D is uncertain. Trimming took 1 base from V and 5 from J, leaving 23 bases between them. The CDR3 length is 18 residues. Germline V gives CDR1 LNHDA, CDR2 SQIVND (reference sequence). CDR3 amino acids: CASSIAMGVRMGMETQYF. DNA of the CDR3: TGTGCCAGTAGTATAGCCATGGGCGTCAGGATGGGGATGGAGACCCAGTACTTC.

This rearrangement joins TRBV11-2 to TRBJ2-7; TRBD1 matches 11 bases. V lost 5 bases to trimming and J lost 7 bases; unmatched junction nucleotides: 10. This CDR3 comprises 15 residues. Germline values: CDR1 SGHAT, CDR2 FQNNGV. DNA for the CDR3: TGTGCCAGCAGCCTTACCGGACAGGGGGCGCGGGAGCAGTACTTC. It encodes CASSLTGQGAREQYF.

This clonotype was observed a handful of times. V and J are TRBV9 and TRBJ2-1; possibly TRBD1 for D (5 bases). The V end was cut by 0 bases, the J end by 6 bases, with 10 bases between. CDR1 and CDR2 from the germline V gene are SGDLS and YYNGEE. This CDR3 region has 14 residues. Written as DNA, the CDR3 is TGTGCCAGCAGCGTAGCTGGGGCAACCAATGAGCAGTTCTTC. It yields the protein CASSVAGATNEQFF.

This clonotype was seen more than once but under ten times. The rearrangement links TRBV4-1 to TRBJ1-1; weak D call: TRBD1 (6 bases). In germline, CDR1 is MGHRA, CDR2 YSYEKL. There are 14 residues in the CDR3. The V and J ends lost 4 bases and 1 base respectively, with 10 bases between them. CDR3: CASSLTGSNTEAFF. Written as DNA, the CDR3 is TGCGCCAGCAGCCTGACAGGATCGAACACTGAAGCTTTCTTT.